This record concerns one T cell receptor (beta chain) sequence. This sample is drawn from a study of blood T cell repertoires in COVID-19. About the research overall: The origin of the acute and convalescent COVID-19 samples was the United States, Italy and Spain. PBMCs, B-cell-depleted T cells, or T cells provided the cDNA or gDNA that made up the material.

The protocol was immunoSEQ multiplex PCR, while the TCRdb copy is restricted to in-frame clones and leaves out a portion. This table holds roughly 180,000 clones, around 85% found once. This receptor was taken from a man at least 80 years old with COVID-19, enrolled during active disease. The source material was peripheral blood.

The CDR3: CATKQGAGLEAFF. The CDR3 DNA reads TGTGCCACAAAACAGGGGGCTGGACTTGAAGCTTTCTTT. The chain carries TRBV28 and TRBJ1-1; 9 nucleotides align to TRBD1. Trimming at V came to 10 bases and at J to 7 bases, leaving 10 bases not matched to a gene. Per germline, CDR1 MDHEN and CDR2 SYDVKM. The CDR3 is 13 residues long.